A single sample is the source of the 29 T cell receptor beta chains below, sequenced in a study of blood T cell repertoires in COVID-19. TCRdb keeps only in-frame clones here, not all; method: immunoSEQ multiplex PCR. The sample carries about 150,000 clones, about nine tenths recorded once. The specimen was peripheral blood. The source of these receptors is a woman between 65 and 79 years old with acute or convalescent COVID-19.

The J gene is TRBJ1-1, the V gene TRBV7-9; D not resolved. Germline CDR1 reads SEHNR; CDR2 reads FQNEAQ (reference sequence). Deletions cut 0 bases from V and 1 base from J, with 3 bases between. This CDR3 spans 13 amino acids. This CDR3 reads CASSLAGNTEAFF. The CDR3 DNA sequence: TGTGCCAGCAGCTTAGCCGGGAACACTGAAGCTTTCTTT.

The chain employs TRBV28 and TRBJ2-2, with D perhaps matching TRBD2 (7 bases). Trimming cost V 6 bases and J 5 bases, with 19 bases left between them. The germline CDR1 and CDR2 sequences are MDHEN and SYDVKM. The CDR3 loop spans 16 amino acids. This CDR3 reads CASSFRRGAGTGELFF. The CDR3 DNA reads TGTGCCAGCAGCTTCCGTCGGGGGGCGGGGACCGGGGAGCTGTTTTTT.

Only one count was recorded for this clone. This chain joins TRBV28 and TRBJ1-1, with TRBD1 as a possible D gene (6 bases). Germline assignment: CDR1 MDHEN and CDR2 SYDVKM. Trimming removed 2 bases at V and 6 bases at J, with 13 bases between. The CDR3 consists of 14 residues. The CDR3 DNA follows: TGTGCCAGCAGTTTAAGCGGGGGCGGACCTGAAGCTTTCTTT. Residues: CASSLSGGGPEAFF.

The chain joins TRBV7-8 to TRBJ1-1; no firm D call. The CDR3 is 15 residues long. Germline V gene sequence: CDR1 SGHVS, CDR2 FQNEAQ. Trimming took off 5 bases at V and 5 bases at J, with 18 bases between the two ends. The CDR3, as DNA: TGTGCCAGCAGCCCCTACGGGAAGTCGGTAACTGAAGCTTTCTTT. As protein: CASSPYGKSVTEAFF.

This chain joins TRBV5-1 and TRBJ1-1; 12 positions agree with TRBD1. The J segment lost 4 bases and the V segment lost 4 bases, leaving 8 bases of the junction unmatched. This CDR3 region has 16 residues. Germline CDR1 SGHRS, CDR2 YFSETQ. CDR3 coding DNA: TGCGCCAGCAGCGGGGGACAGGGGGCCGGAGGCACTGAAGCTTTCTTT. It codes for CASSGGQGAGGTEAFF.

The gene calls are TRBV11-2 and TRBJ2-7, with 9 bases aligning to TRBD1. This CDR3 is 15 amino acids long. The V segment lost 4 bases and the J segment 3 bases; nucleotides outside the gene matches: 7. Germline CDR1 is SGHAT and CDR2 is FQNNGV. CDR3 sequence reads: CASSSLDRGYYEQYF. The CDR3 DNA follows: TGTGCCAGCAGCTCCCTTGACAGGGGGTACTACGAGCAGTACTTC. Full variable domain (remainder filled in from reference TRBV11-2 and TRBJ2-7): EAGVAQSPRYKIIEKRQSVAFWCNPISGHATLYWYQQILGQGPKLLIQFQNNGVVDDSQLPKDRFSAERLKGVDSTLKIQPAKLEDSAVYLCASSSLDRGYYEQYFGPGTRLTVT.

CDR3: CASSQTGRTSASTDTQYF. For the CDR3, the DNA is TGTGCCAGCAGCCAAACTGGGCGGACTAGCGCTAGCACAGATACGCAGTATTTT. V usage is TRBV14 and J usage is TRBJ2-3; 9 bases are shared with TRBD2. The germline V gene encodes CDR1 SGHDN and CDR2 FVKESK. This CDR3 contains 18 residues. With V trimmed by 2 bases and J by 0 bases, 9 bases remained unmatched.

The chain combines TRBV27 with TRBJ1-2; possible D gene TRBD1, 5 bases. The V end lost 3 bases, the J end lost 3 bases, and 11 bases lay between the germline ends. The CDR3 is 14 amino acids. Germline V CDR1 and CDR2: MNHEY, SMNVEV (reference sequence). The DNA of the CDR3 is TGTGCCAGCAGTTTTGGCCAGGGTGACTATGGCTACACCTTC. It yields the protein CASSFGQGDYGYTF.

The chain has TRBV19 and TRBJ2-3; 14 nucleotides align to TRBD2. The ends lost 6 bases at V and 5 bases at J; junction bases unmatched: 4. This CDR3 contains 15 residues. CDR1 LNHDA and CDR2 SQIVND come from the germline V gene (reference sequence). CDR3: CASRRLAGGIDTQYF. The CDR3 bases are TGTGCCAGTAGAAGACTAGCGGGGGGGATAGATACGCAGTATTTT.

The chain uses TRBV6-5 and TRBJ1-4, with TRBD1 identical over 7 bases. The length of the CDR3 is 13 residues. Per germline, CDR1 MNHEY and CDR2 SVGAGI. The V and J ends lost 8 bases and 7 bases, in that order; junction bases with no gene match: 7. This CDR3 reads CASSRGRGEKLFF. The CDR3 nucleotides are TGTGCCAGCTCTAGGGGGCGCGGTGAAAAACTGTTTTTT.

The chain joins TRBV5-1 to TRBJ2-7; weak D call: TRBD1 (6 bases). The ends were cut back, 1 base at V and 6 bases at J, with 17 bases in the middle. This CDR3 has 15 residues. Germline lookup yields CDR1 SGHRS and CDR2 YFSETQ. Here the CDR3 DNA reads TGCGCCAGCAGCTTGCCCCGGACAGTTTCATGCGAGCAGTACTTC. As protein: CASSLPRTVSCEQYF.

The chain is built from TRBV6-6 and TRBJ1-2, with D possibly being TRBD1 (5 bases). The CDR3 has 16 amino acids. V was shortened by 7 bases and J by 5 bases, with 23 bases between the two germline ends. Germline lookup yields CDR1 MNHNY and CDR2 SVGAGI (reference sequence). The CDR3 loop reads CASIKGLLGGEYGYTF. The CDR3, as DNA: TGTGCCAGCATCAAGGGACTTTTGGGAGGAGAATATGGCTACACCTTC.

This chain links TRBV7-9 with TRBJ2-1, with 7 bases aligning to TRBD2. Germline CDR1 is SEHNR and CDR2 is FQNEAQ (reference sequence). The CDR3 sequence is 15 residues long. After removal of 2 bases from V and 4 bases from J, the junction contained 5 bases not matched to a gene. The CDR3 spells CASSLFGTNYNEQFF. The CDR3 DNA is TGTGCCAGCAGCTTATTCGGGACTAATTACAATGAGCAGTTCTTC.

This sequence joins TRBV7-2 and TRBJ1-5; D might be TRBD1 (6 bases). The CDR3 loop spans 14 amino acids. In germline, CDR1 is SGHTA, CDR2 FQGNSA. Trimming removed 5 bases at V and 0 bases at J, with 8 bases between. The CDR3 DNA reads TGTGCCAGCAGCCGGGACATTAGCAATCAGCCCCAGCATTTT. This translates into CASSRDISNQPQHF. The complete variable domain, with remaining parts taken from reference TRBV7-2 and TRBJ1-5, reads GAGVSQSPSNKVTEKGKDVELRCDPISGHTALYWYRQSLGQGLEFLIYFQGNSAPDKSGLPSDRFSAERTGGSVSTLTIQRTQQEDSAVYLCASSRDISNQPQHFGDGTRLSIL.

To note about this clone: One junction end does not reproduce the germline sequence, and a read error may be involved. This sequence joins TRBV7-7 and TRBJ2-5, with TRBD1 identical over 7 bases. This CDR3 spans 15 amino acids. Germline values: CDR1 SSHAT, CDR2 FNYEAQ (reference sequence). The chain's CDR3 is CASSPRQGRQETQYF. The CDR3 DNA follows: TGTGCTAGCAGCCCCAGACAGGGACGTCAAGAGACCCAGTACTTC.

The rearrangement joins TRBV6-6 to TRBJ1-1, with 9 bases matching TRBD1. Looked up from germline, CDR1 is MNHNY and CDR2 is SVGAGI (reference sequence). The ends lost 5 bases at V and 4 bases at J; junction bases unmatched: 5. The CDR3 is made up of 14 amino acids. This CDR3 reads CASSDRGGVTEAFF. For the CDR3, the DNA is TGTGCCAGCAGTGACAGGGGGGGCGTCACTGAAGCTTTCTTT.

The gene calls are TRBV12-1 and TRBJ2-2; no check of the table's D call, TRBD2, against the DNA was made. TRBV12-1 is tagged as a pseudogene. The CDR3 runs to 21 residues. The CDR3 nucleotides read TGTGCCAGCAGCTCCTTACCGGGACTAGCGGGGGGATGCGCGAACACCGGGGAGCTGTTTTTT. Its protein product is CASSSLPGLAGGCANTGELFF.

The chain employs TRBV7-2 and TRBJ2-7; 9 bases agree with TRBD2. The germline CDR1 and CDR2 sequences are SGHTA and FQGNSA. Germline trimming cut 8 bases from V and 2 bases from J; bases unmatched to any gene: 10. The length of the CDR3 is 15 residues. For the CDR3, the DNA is TGTGCCAGCCGCGCGGGGGCGGGGGGGGCCTACGAGCAGTACTTC. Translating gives CASRAGAGGAYEQYF.

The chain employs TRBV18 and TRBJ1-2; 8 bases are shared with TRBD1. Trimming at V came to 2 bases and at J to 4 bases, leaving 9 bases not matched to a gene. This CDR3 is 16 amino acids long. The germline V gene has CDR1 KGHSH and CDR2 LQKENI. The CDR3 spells CASSPTTGGTIYGYTF. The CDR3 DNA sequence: TGTGCCAGCTCACCAACTACAGGGGGTACTATCTATGGCTACACCTTC.

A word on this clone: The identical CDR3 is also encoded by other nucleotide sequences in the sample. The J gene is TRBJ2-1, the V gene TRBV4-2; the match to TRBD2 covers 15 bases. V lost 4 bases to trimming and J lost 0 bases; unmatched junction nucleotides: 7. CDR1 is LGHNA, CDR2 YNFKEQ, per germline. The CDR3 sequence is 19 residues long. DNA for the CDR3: TGTGCCAGCAGCCCAGGGACTAGCGGGGGGTGGAGCTCCTACAATGAGCAGTTCTTC. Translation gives CASSPGTSGGWSSYNEQFF.

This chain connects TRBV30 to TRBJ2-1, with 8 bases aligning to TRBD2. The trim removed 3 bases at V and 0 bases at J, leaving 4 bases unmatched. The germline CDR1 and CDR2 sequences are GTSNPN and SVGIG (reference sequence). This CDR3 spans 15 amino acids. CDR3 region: CAWRRGVSSYNEQFF. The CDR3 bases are TGTGCCTGGAGGCGGGGGGTCAGCTCCTACAATGAGCAGTTCTTC.

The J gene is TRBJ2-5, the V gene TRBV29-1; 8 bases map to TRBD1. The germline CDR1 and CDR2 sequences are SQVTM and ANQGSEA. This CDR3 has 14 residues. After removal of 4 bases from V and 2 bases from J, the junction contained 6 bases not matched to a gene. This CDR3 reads CSVGGQAGQETQYF. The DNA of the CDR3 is TGCAGCGTTGGGGGACAGGCGGGACAAGAGACCCAGTACTTC.

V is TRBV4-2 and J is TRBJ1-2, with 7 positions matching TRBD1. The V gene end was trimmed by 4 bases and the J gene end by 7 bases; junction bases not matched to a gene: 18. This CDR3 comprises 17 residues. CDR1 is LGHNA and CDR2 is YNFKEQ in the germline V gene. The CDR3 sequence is CASSPHGRDSSRGGYTF. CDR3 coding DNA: TGTGCCAGCAGCCCACATGGTCGGGACAGCTCTCGGGGTGGCTACACCTTC.

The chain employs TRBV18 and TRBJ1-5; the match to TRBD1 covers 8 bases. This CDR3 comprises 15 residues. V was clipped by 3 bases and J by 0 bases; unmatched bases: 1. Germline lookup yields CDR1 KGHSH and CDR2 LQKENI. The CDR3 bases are TGTGCCAGCTCACCGGGACAGGTTAGCAATCAGCCCCAGCATTTT. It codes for CASSPGQVSNQPQHF.

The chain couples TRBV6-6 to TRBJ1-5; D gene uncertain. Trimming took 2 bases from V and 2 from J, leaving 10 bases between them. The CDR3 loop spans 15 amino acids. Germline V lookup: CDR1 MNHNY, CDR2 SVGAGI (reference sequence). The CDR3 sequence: CASSYMGQGNQPQHF. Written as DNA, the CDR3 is TGTGCCAGCAGTTACATGGGCCAGGGCAATCAGCCCCAGCATTTT.

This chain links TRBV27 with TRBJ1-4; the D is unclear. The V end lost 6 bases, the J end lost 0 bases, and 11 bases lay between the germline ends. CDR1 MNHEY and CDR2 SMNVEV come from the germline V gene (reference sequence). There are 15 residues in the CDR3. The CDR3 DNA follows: TGTGCCAGCAGGGCGAGGTCTGCAACTAATGAAAAACTGTTTTTT. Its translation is CASRARSATNEKLFF.

CDR3 in amino acids: CASSLFSGGAHEQYF. The CDR3 DNA reads TGCGCCAGCAGCTTGTTTAGCGGGGGGGCCCACGAGCAGTACTTC. The chain combines TRBV5-1 with TRBJ2-7; 11 bases align to TRBD2. The CDR3 consists of 15 residues. The trim removed 1 base at V and 5 bases at J, leaving 5 bases unmatched. CDR1 and CDR2 (germline): SGHRS, YFSETQ.

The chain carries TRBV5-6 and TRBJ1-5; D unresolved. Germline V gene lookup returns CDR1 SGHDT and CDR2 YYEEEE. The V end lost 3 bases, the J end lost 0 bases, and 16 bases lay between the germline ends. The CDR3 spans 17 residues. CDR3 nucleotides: TGTGCCAGCAGCTCGCGGGGAGGATCGTATAGCAATCAGCCCCAGCATTTT. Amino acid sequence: CASSSRGGSYSNQPQHF.

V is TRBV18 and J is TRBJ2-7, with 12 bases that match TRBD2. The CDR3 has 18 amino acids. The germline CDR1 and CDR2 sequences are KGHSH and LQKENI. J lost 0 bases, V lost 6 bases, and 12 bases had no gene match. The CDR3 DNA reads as TGTGCCAGCTCCCCGACTAGCGGGGGCACTACGAGCTCCTACGAGCAGTACTTC. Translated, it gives CASSPTSGGTTSSYEQYF.